This TCR beta chain appears in the sequencing data of a study of cytomegalovirus exposure and HLA in healthy donors. Study observations and caveats: TCR beta sequences reportedly predicted most subjects' HLA-A and HLA-B alleles accurately. Prior analysis indicated that the majority of TCR beta V segments exhibited productivity approximately 87% or approximately 30% of the time. With high specificity and sensitivity, the classifier reportedly diagnosed cytomegalovirus status. Reportedly, a later analysis found an Asian-associated ancestry cluster had fewer N-insertions than the approximately 670-donor mean.

60 Vbeta and 13 Jbeta primers were used in PCR. Produced via immunoSEQ multiplex PCR; TCRdb's table is partial and in-frame only. The table lists roughly 100,000 clones. The CDR3 is 15 residues long. Per the germline V gene, CDR1 is KGHSH and CDR2 is LQKENI. With V trimmed by 2 bases and J by 2 bases, 5 bases remained unmatched. About this clone: The antigen is not known.

The origin of this receptor is a man in his forties in good health and CMV-seronegative. Source material: PBMCs. The V gene is TRBV18, the J gene TRBJ2-5, with 7 bases lining up with TRBD1. The CDR3 loop reads CASSPETGWQETQYF. The CDR3 DNA sequence: TGTGCCAGCTCACCAGAGACAGGGTGGCAAGAGACCCAGTACTTC.